Shown below are 28 T cell receptor beta chains from a single sample sequenced in a study of blood T cell repertoires in COVID-19. Sequencing used immunoSEQ multiplex PCR; TCRdb keeps in-frame clones, though not all of them. The sample contains 300,000 to 350,000 clones, 90% of which appear only once. What was sequenced was PBMCs or T cells enriched from blood (not recorded which). Receptor source: a woman aged 18-30 years with acute COVID-19.

V and J are TRBV9 and TRBJ2-7; 9 nucleotides align to TRBD2. CDR1 is SGDLS, CDR2 YYNGEE, per germline. Trimming took 4 bases from V and 2 from J; bases not matched to a gene: 4. The CDR3 covers 14 residues. CDR3 sequence: CASSRTSETYEQYF. In DNA, the CDR3 is TGTGCCAGCAGCCGGACTAGCGAAACCTACGAGCAGTACTTC.

A note on this clone: One junction end disagrees with the germline gene, perhaps due to a read error. The chain joins TRBV6-5 to TRBJ2-7; D gene ambiguous. The germline CDR1 and CDR2 sequences are MNHEY and SVGAGI. CDR3 length: 11 residues. CDR3 sequence: CASSHSYEQYF. Written as DNA, the CDR3 is TGTGCCAGCAGTCACTCCTACGAGCAGTACTTC.

The genes are TRBV27 and TRBJ2-7; D uncertain. The CDR3 has 16 residues. The ends were cut back, 4 bases at V and 2 bases at J, with 18 bases in the middle. Germline CDR1 is MNHEY and CDR2 is SMNVEV (reference sequence). CDR3 bases: TGTGCCAGCAGTTATGCCTTTGACGCGGTACCCTACGAGCAGTACTTC. This codes for CASSYAFDAVPYEQYF.

The chain links TRBV3-1 (or the pseudogene TRBV3-2) to TRBJ1-1; D may be TRBD1 (6 bases). Germline assignment: CDR1 LGHDT and CDR2 YNNKEL (reference sequence). This CDR3 comprises 15 residues. V was clipped by 7 bases and J by 1 base, with 16 bases between them. The CDR3 loop is CASIKGRDKNTEAFF. DNA for the CDR3: TGTGCCAGCATCAAAGGGAGGGACAAGAACACTGAAGCTTTCTTT.

V usage is TRBV3-1 (or the pseudogene TRBV3-2) and J usage is TRBJ1-2; TRBD1 matches at 9 bases. The CDR3 has 14 residues. CDR1 LGHDT and CDR2 YNNKEL come from the germline V gene (reference sequence). Losses at the gene ends were 4 bases for V and 2 bases for J; bases not matched to a gene: 2. The chain's CDR3 is CASSRDRANYGYTF. CDR3 DNA: TGTGCCAGCAGCCGGGACAGGGCCAACTATGGCTACACCTTC.

This chain links TRBV4-2 with TRBJ1-6; 9 positions match TRBD1. The trim removed 1 base at V and 8 bases at J, leaving 3 bases unmatched. The CDR3 contains 15 residues. The V gene's germline CDR1 is LGHNA and CDR2 YNFKEQ. CDR3 DNA sequence: TGTGCCAGCAGCCAAGGAGACAGGGGGTATTCACCCCTCCACTTT. Amino acids: CASSQGDRGYSPLHF.

The chain couples TRBV2 to TRBJ1-2; D uncertain. Trimming pared 9 bases from V and 1 base from J, leaving 15 bases between. This CDR3 comprises 14 residues. Germline V gene lookup returns CDR1 SNHLY and CDR2 FYNNEI. The chain's CDR3 is CASEEGRDNYGYTF. The CDR3 DNA reads TGTGCCAGTGAGGAGGGTCGGGATAACTATGGCTACACCTTC. The full variable domain, rest sourced from reference TRBV2 and TRBJ1-2, is EPEVTQTPSHQVTQMGQEVILRCVPISNHLYFYWYRQILGQKVEFLVSFYNNEISEKSEIFDDQFSVERPDGSNFTLKIRSTKLEDSAMYFCASEEGRDNYGYTFGSGTRLTVV.

The CDR3 protein is CASSLLGSHNEKLFF. The DNA of the CDR3 is TGTGCCAGCAGCTTATTGGGCAGTCATAATGAAAAACTGTTTTTT. The chain combines TRBV5-8 with TRBJ1-4; D call uncertain. Germline V gene data show CDR1 as SGHTS and CDR2 as YDEGEE. Trimming pared 2 bases from V and 4 bases from J, leaving 12 bases between. This CDR3 region has 15 residues.

The chain uses TRBV7-9 and TRBJ1-2, with D uncertain. Germline V CDR1 and CDR2: SEHNR, FQNEAQ (reference sequence). The V gene lost 5 bases and the J gene lost 7 bases, with 8 bases spanning the gap. The CDR3 has 11 amino acids. The CDR3 protein is CASSPTFGYTF. For the CDR3, the DNA is TGTGCCAGCAGCCCTACCTTTGGCTACACCTTC.

The chain employs TRBV10-3 and TRBJ2-1; perhaps TRBD2 as D (6 bases). In germline, CDR1 is ENHRY, CDR2 SYGVKD. V shed 6 bases and J shed 4 bases, with 19 bases lying between them. This CDR3 is built from 16 residues. The CDR3 is CAISGYSGYRYNEQFF. As DNA, the CDR3 is TGTGCCATCAGCGGTTATAGCGGCTACAGATACAATGAGCAGTTCTTC.

This chain uses TRBV19 with TRBJ1-5; a possible D gene is TRBD1 (5 bases). Germline V gives CDR1 LNHDA, CDR2 SQIVND (reference sequence). Deletions cut 2 bases from V and 2 bases from J, with 10 bases between. The CDR3 loop spans 15 amino acids. CDR3 sequence reads: CASSIIGGGNQPQHF. In DNA form, the CDR3 reads TGTGCCAGTAGTATAATCGGGGGAGGCAATCAGCCCCAGCATTTT.

Here the CDR3 reads CASSVVPGPSTDTQYF. The CDR3 DNA sequence: TGTGCCAGCAGCGTAGTGCCAGGGCCTAGCACAGATACGCAGTATTTT. The V gene is TRBV9, the J gene TRBJ2-3; D is possibly TRBD1 (5 bases). The CDR3 loop spans 16 amino acids. Trimming removed 0 bases from V and 0 bases from J, with 11 bases in between. Per germline, CDR1 SGDLS and CDR2 YYNGEE.

The chain recombines TRBV5-4 with TRBJ2-1; TRBD1 aligns across 8 bases. The length of the CDR3 is 13 residues. CDR1 and CDR2 from the germline V gene are SGHNT and YYREEE (reference sequence). With V trimmed by 4 bases and J by 7 bases, 4 bases remained unmatched. The DNA of the CDR3 is TGTGCCAGCAGCGTATACAGGGGGAATGAGCAGTTCTTC. Amino acids: CASSVYRGNEQFF.

The genes are TRBV19 and TRBJ2-6; TRBD1 agrees at 9 bases. The CDR3 runs 17 residues. Germline assignment: CDR1 LNHDA and CDR2 SQIVND (reference sequence). V lost 4 bases and J lost 4; bases outside the gene matches: 8. CDR3 sequence reads: CASSTTGTGNGANVLTF. The CDR3 nucleotides read TGTGCCAGTAGTACTACCGGGACAGGGAACGGGGCCAACGTCCTGACTTTC.

The rearrangement uses TRBV18 and TRBJ2-1, with 10 nucleotides matching TRBD2. Per germline, CDR1 KGHSH and CDR2 LQKENI. V trimming: 1 base; J trimming: 7 bases; junction bases outside the gene matches: 13. This CDR3 contains 18 residues. This chain's CDR3 is CASSPQGLRAGGNNEQFF. CDR3 sequence (DNA): TGTGCCAGCTCACCACAAGGTTTAAGAGCGGGAGGGAATAATGAGCAGTTCTTC.

CDR3 sequence reads: CATLRTGNTGELFF. In nucleotides, the CDR3 is TGTGCCACCCTCCGGACAGGGAATACCGGGGAGCTGTTTTTT. This rearrangement joins TRBV6-5 to TRBJ2-2; 8 bases line up with TRBD1. V trimming: 10 bases; J trimming: 5 bases; junction bases outside the gene matches: 9. Germline lookup yields CDR1 MNHEY and CDR2 SVGAGI. There are 14 residues in the CDR3.

The chain combines TRBV30 with TRBJ2-7; the D gene is possibly TRBD2 (6 bases). Trimming removed 3 bases from V and 5 bases from J, with 17 bases in between. The length of the CDR3 is 14 residues. Per germline, CDR1 GTSNPN and CDR2 SVGIG (reference sequence). The CDR3 sequence: CAWSGGLPGHEQYF. DNA of the CDR3: TGTGCCTGGAGCGGGGGACTCCCGGGGCACGAGCAGTACTTC.

This clone was counted once. V gene TRBV5-1 combines with J gene TRBJ2-7; no clear D. V lost 5 bases and J 2 bases, leaving 11 bases between the germline ends. From germline, CDR1 is SGHRS and CDR2 YFSETQ. The CDR3 extends over 13 amino acids. The CDR3 loop reads CASSLSQTYEQYF. CDR3 DNA sequence: TGCGCCAGCAGTCTCTCACAGACCTACGAGCAGTACTTC.

The chain links TRBV2 to TRBJ1-1, with D perhaps matching TRBD1 (5 bases). Germline V CDR1 and CDR2: SNHLY, FYNNEI. The V end was cut by 8 bases, the J end by 4 bases, with 14 bases between. This CDR3 has 13 amino acids. The CDR3 is CASPAGVGTEAFF. DNA of the CDR3: TGTGCCAGCCCCGCGGGGGTGGGCACTGAAGCTTTCTTT.

This clone appeared a single time. This chain joins TRBV28 and TRBJ2-1, with 7 bases identical to TRBD1. Germline V CDR1 and CDR2: MDHEN, SYDVKM. Trimming took 3 bases from V and 15 from J; bases not matched to a gene: 14. CDR3 size: 14 residues. CDR3 nucleotides: TGTGCCAGCAGTTTTAGGGACAGTGGATTTAGCTTGTTCTTC. It specifies CASSFRDSGFSLFF. Full variable domain (remainder filled in from reference TRBV28 and TRBJ2-1): DVKVTQSSRYLVKRTGEKVFLECVQDMDHENMFWYRQDPGLGLRLIYFSYDVKMKEKGDIPEGYSVSREKKERFSLILESASTNQTSMYLCASSFRDSGFSLFFGPGTRLTVL.

The sample holds one count of this clone. This chain uses TRBV5-1 with TRBJ1-1; TRBD1 might be the D (5 bases). The V gene's germline CDR1 is SGHRS and CDR2 YFSETQ. V was trimmed by 2 bases and J by 5 bases, leaving 10 bases between them. The CDR3 extends over 13 amino acids. The CDR3 nucleotides are TGCGCCAGCAGCTTACAGGACACAACTGAAGCTTTCTTT. Translated, it gives CASSLQDTTEAFF.

Only one count was recorded for this clone. The chain employs TRBV3-1 (or the pseudogene TRBV3-2) and TRBJ1-5; D gene ambiguous. This CDR3 comprises 15 residues. The V gene lost 1 base and the J gene lost 4 bases, with 11 bases spanning the gap. Germline assignment: CDR1 LGHDT and CDR2 YNNKEL (reference sequence). The CDR3 nucleotides read TGTGCCAGCAGCCAAGGTGGCGGAGCAAATCAGCCCCAGCATTTT. It encodes CASSQGGGANQPQHF.

In its sample, this clone was seen a few times. V is TRBV2 and J is TRBJ2-2; 7 bases line up with TRBD2. CDR3 size: 15 residues. V gave up 3 bases and J gave up 6 bases; unmatched junction bases: 7. The germline gives CDR1 SNHLY, CDR2 FYNNEI. The CDR3 DNA reads TGTGCCAGCAGTGACGGCGGGAGCGGGGCCGGGGAGCTGTTTTTT. Translated: CASSDGGSGAGELFF.

V and J are TRBV28 and TRBJ1-2, with 7 nucleotides matching TRBD1. Germline CDR1 reads MDHEN; CDR2 reads SYDVKM. The J segment lost 1 base and the V segment lost 2 bases, leaving 4 bases of the junction unmatched. The CDR3 consists of 15 residues. The CDR3 DNA sequence: TGTGCCAGCAGTTTAGGGGGACAGAGTAACTATGGCTACACCTTC. This translates into CASSLGGQSNYGYTF.

V and J are TRBV11-1 and TRBJ2-1; TRBD2 is a possible D gene (6 bases). Trimming cost V 1 base and J 4 bases, with 11 bases left between them. CDR3 length equals 15 residues. Germline assignment: CDR1 SGHAT and CDR2 FQDESV (reference sequence). The CDR3 sequence: CASSLVDGSYNEQFF. In DNA form, the CDR3 reads TGTGCCAGCAGCTTAGTAGACGGGAGTTACAATGAGCAGTTCTTC.

This chain joins TRBV28 and TRBJ1-1; 7 positions match TRBD1. The CDR3 is 13 amino acids. In germline, CDR1 is MDHEN, CDR2 SYDVKM. V shed 6 bases, J shed 1 base, and the junction held 2 bases outside the gene matches. The CDR3 loop is CASREGANTEAFF. In nucleotides, the CDR3 is TGTGCCAGCAGAGAGGGGGCGAACACTGAAGCTTTCTTT.

The chain has TRBV28 and TRBJ1-1; 7 bases line up with TRBD1. V lost 2 bases to trimming and J lost 4 bases; unmatched junction nucleotides: 10. This CDR3 comprises 16 residues. Germline V gene sequence: CDR1 MDHEN, CDR2 SYDVKM. The CDR3 DNA is TGTGCCAGCAGTTTACCCGACAGGGCTTTGACCACTGAAGCTTTCTTT. Amino acids: CASSLPDRALTTEAFF.

The V gene is TRBV5-6, the J gene TRBJ2-4; D is uncertain. Germline V gene data show CDR1 as SGHDT and CDR2 as YYEEEE. V lost 0 bases to trimming and J lost 3 bases, with 7 bases between them. This CDR3 comprises 14 residues. As DNA, the CDR3 is TGTGCCAGCAGCTTGGTCTCCGGCAAAAACATTCAGTACTTC. As protein: CASSLVSGKNIQYF.